Each of the 23 T cell receptor beta chains below was sequenced from the same sample in a study of blood T cells in healthy people across ages. Then a second PCR, running roughly 7 to 11 cycles, was carried out with a sample-barcoded 5' primer and a J-beta primer mix. TCRdb ran MiXCR on the 5' RACE reads and lists one entry per CDR3 protein. The table lists around 990,000 distinct CDR3 sequences, 20% to 25% of them singletons. The same data also contributed to another study, on T cells of mothers and their children.

Sequencing was carried out using blood. Every receptor here comes from a girl aged 2-9 years in good health.

This clonotype was seen a few times. V usage is TRBV6-5 and J usage is TRBJ2-7; 10 bases are a match to TRBD1. Germline values: CDR1 MNHEY, CDR2 SVGAGI. The V and J ends lost 6 bases and 5 bases, in that order; junction bases with no gene match: 10. The CDR3 totals 15 residues. DNA for the CDR3: TGTGCCAGCAGGCTCCGGGACAGGGGACCCCACGAGCAGTACTTC. Its translation: CASRLRDRGPHEQYF.

In this sample, this clonotype turned up a few times. This chain links TRBV27 with TRBJ2-2; D gene unclear. Germline lookup yields CDR1 MNHEY and CDR2 SMNVEV (reference sequence). CDR3 length equals 12 residues. The ends were cut back, 6 bases at V and 5 bases at J, with 7 bases in the middle. CDR3 bases: TGTGCCAGCAGGAGCAGGACCGGGGAGCTGTTTTTT. Residues: CASRSRTGELFF.

This clonotype occurred a few times. Written as DNA, the CDR3 is TGTGCCAGCAGCTTAGACATAGCGGGGGGGCTAGTTATCGAGCAGTATTTT. Translation: CASSLDIAGGLVIEQYF. The V call is TRBV7-2, the J call TRBJ2-3, with 11 bases lining up with TRBD2. CDR3 length equals 17 residues. The V segment lost 1 base and the J segment 11 bases; nucleotides outside the gene matches: 14. The germline CDR1 and CDR2 sequences are SGHTA and FQGNSA.

The V gene is TRBV7-2, the J gene TRBJ2-7, with TRBD1 matching 8 bases. The CDR3 covers 15 residues. Per the germline V gene, CDR1 is SGHTA and CDR2 is FQGNSA. V gave up 4 bases and J gave up 3 bases; unmatched junction bases: 8. CDR3 sequence (DNA): TGTGCCAGCAGCTCAGTGACAGGGGCCGACTACGAGCAGTACTTC. It yields the protein CASSSVTGADYEQYF. Full variable domain (remainder filled in from reference TRBV7-2 and TRBJ2-7): GAGVSQSPSNKVTEKGKDVELRCDPISGHTALYWYRQSLGQGLEFLIYFQGNSAPDKSGLPSDRFSAERTGGSVSTLTIQRTQQEDSAVYLCASSSVTGADYEQYFGPGTRLTVT.

This clonotype was seen a few times. Compared with germline, one end of the junction differs, possibly owing to a read error. V is TRBV29-1 and J is TRBJ2-5; tentatively, D is TRBD1 (5 bases). Germline CDR1 SQVTM, CDR2 ANQGSEA. The CDR3 contains 11 residues. CDR3 loop: CSVELRAGKFF. CDR3 coding DNA: TGCAGCGTTGAATTACGGGCAGGGAAGTTCTTC.

This chain links TRBV20-1 with TRBJ2-4, with a tentative D call TRBD2 (6 bases). This CDR3 is built from 19 residues. The V gene's germline CDR1 is DFQATT and CDR2 SNEGSKA (reference sequence). Trimming left V 6 bases short and J 0 bases short, with 27 bases between. The CDR3 sequence: CSAIPFGSGGEEAKNIQYF. As DNA, the CDR3 is TGCAGTGCCATCCCCTTCGGGAGCGGCGGGGAGGAAGCCAAAAACATTCAGTACTTC.

The V and J genes are TRBV6-2 or TRBV6-3 and TRBJ2-1, with 7 bases aligning to TRBD1. Losses at the gene ends were 7 bases for V and 8 bases for J; bases not matched to a gene: 8. CDR1 and CDR2 (germline): MNHEY, SVGEGT. This CDR3 region has 13 residues. CDR3 loop: CASNRGREDEQFF. Here the CDR3 DNA reads TGTGCCAGCAATAGGGGGCGCGAGGATGAGCAGTTCTTC.

As to this clonotype: A read error may produce the germline difference seen at one junction end. The chain uses TRBV28 and TRBJ2-4, with TRBD1 matching over 9 bases. This CDR3 is built from 18 residues. CDR1 MDHEN and CDR2 SYDVKM come from the germline V gene. The CDR3 nucleotides are TGTGCCAGCAGTTTTGGGACAGGGTTCGTAATAGCCAAAAGCATTCAGTACTTC. This encodes CASSFGTGFVIAKSIQYF.

CDR3 sequence reads: CASSLRQDEKLFF. DNA of the CDR3: TGCGCCAGCAGCTTGAGGCAGGACGAAAAACTGTTTTTT. The rearrangement links TRBV5-1 to TRBJ1-4; D is unclear. The ends were cut back, 1 base at V and 8 bases at J, with 9 bases in the middle. The length of the CDR3 is 13 residues. Germline CDR1 is SGHRS and CDR2 is YFSETQ. Using reference TRBV5-1 and TRBJ1-4 for the parts outside the CDR3, the full variable domain is KAGVTQTPRYLIKTRGQQVTLSCSPISGHRSVSWYQQTPGQGLQFLFEYFSETQRNKGNFPGRFSGRQFSNSRSEMNVSTLELGDSALYLCASSLRQDEKLFFGSGTQLSVL.

This clonotype has a handful of counts. The chain joins TRBV2 to TRBJ2-1, with 10 nucleotides matching TRBD1. The assigned J gene may be wrong: the sequence end matches TRBJ2-5 better. This CDR3 spans 13 amino acids. CDR1 and CDR2 (germline): SNHLY, FYNNEI. CDR3 residues: CASSNGQGDPQYF. CDR3 in DNA: TGTGCCAGCAGTAATGGACAGGGGGACCCCCAGTACTTC.

This clonotype was observed many times. The gene calls are TRBV7-9 and TRBJ2-5; 7 positions agree with TRBD2. The CDR3 has 16 amino acids. In germline, CDR1 is SEHNR, CDR2 FQNEAQ (reference sequence). With V trimmed by 1 base and J by 1 base, 6 bases remained unmatched. CDR3 coding DNA: TGTGCCAGCAGCTTAGGACCCGGGGGGAGCCAAGAGACCCAGTACTTC. Its protein is CASSLGPGGSQETQYF.

This clonotype was observed a handful of times. The J gene is TRBJ2-3, the V gene TRBV10-3, with no clear D. The V end was cut by 3 bases, the J end by 4 bases, with 11 bases between. The CDR3 contains 14 residues. The germline V gene has CDR1 ENHRY and CDR2 SYGVKD. The CDR3 is CAISDPGQSDTQYF. Here the CDR3 DNA reads TGTGCCATCAGTGACCCCGGGCAGTCAGATACGCAGTATTTT.

This clonotype occurred a few times. This chain connects TRBV20-1 to TRBJ2-7; perhaps TRBD1 as D (6 bases). CDR3 length equals 17 residues. V lost 3 bases and J lost 2, with 23 bases in between. CDR1 and CDR2 (germline): DFQATT, SNEGSKA (reference sequence). The CDR3 loop is CSARDLVEQGVTYEQYF. CDR3 in DNA: TGCAGTGCTAGGGACTTAGTGGAACAGGGAGTAACCTACGAGCAGTACTTC.

The sample holds a few counts of this clonotype. J is TRBJ2-2 and V is TRBV5-1; TRBD1 matches at 8 bases. CDR3 length: 16 residues. Unmatched junction bases numbered 7, after V lost 4 bases and J lost 2 bases. Germline lookup yields CDR1 SGHRS and CDR2 YFSETQ. CDR3 protein: CASSPQTGENTGELFF. In nucleotides, the CDR3 is TGCGCCAGCAGCCCCCAGACAGGGGAAAACACCGGGGAGCTGTTTTTT.

J is TRBJ2-7 and V is TRBV10-3; 9 bases fit TRBD1. This CDR3 is built from 13 residues. Germline CDR1 is ENHRY and CDR2 is SYGVKD. V trimming: 11 bases; J trimming: 7 bases; junction bases outside the gene matches: 12. CDR3 protein: CAVRSRDRDEQYF. Written as DNA, the CDR3 is TGTGCCGTTAGGAGCCGGGACAGGGATGAGCAGTACTTC.

The V and J genes are TRBV7-2 and TRBJ2-4; 8 nucleotides align to TRBD1. J gave up 8 bases and V 5 bases, and 8 bases lay outside the gene matches. From germline, CDR1 is SGHTA and CDR2 FQGNSA. The CDR3 has 14 residues. CDR3: CASSPQTGVDIQYF. Written as DNA, the CDR3 is TGTGCCAGCAGCCCGCAGACAGGGGTGGACATTCAGTACTTC. The whole variable domain, remainder taken from reference TRBV7-2 and TRBJ2-4, is GAGVSQSPSNKVTEKGKDVELRCDPISGHTALYWYRQSLGQGLEFLIYFQGNSAPDKSGLPSDRFSAERTGGSVSTLTIQRTQQEDSAVYLCASSPQTGVDIQYFGAGTRLSVL.

There are a few counts of this clonotype. This sequence joins TRBV29-1 and TRBJ2-7, with D perhaps being TRBD1 or TRBD2 (5 bases each). This CDR3 is built from 15 residues. Per the germline V gene, CDR1 is SQVTM and CDR2 is ANQGSEA. The germline V and J ends were trimmed by 2 bases and 1 base, with 15 bases remaining between them. The CDR3 nucleotides read TGCAGCGTTGAAAAAGGGACCCTCGGGTCCTACGAGCAGTACTTC. It codes for CSVEKGTLGSYEQYF.

The chain employs TRBV7-2 and TRBJ2-1; TRBD2 matches 7 bases. V lost 6 bases and J lost 5; bases outside the gene matches: 7. The CDR3 length is 14 residues. The germline V gene encodes CDR1 SGHTA and CDR2 FQGNSA. The CDR3: CASRGREKDNEQFF. In DNA form, the CDR3 reads TGTGCCAGCAGGGGGCGGGAGAAAGACAATGAGCAGTTCTTC.

This clonotype was seen a handful of times. The chain employs TRBV29-1 and TRBJ1-2; D not resolved. Looked up from germline, CDR1 is SQVTM and CDR2 is ANQGSEA. The CDR3 consists of 12 residues. The V end lost 2 bases, the J end lost 4 bases, and 8 bases lay between the germline ends. CDR3 DNA sequence: TGCAGCGTTGAATTGCCGGGCTATGGCTACACCTTC. Translated, it gives CSVELPGYGYTF.

This chain uses TRBV7-9 with TRBJ2-1; D unresolved. The CDR3 totals 14 residues. Germline CDR1 reads SEHNR; CDR2 reads FQNEAQ (reference sequence). Trimming took 5 bases from V and 0 from J, leaving 8 bases between them. DNA for the CDR3: TGTGCCAGCAGCCCTTACGGCTCCTACAATGAGCAGTTCTTC. Amino acid sequence: CASSPYGSYNEQFF.

This clonotype has just a few counts. The chain couples TRBV12-3 or TRBV12-4 to TRBJ2-6; the D gene is possibly TRBD1 (5 bases). Trimming shortened V by 10 bases and J by 1 base, and 11 bases separated the two germline ends. The CDR3 sequence is 14 residues long. In DNA form, the CDR3 reads TGTGCCACGGACAAGGCTTCTGGGGCCAACGTCCTGACTTTC. Translation: CATDKASGANVLTF.

The gene calls are TRBV29-1 and TRBJ1-1; D is possibly TRBD1 (5 bases). The germline CDR1 and CDR2 sequences are SQVTM and ANQGSEA. CDR3 length equals 11 residues. Between the trimmed V and J ends, which lost 5 bases and 3 bases, there was a span of 7 bases. The chain's CDR3 is CSVRGDTEAFF. DNA for the CDR3: TGCAGCGTTCGAGGGGACACTGAAGCTTTCTTT. The entire variable domain, with the rest obtained from reference TRBV29-1 and TRBJ1-1, is as follows: SAVISQKPSRDICQRGTSLTIQCQVDSQVTMMFWYRQQPGQSLTLIATANQGSEATYESGFVIDKFPISRPNLTFSTLTVSNMSPEDSSIYLCSVRGDTEAFFGQGTRLTVV.

The rearrangement uses TRBV28 and TRBJ2-3; D remains unclear. Germline values: CDR1 MDHEN, CDR2 SYDVKM. The ends were cut back, 9 bases at V and 1 base at J, with 23 bases in the middle. The CDR3 totals 17 residues. CDR3 sequence reads: CASLDQVDMEGTDTQYF. DNA for the CDR3: TGTGCCAGTCTCGACCAGGTCGACATGGAAGGCACAGATACGCAGTATTTT.